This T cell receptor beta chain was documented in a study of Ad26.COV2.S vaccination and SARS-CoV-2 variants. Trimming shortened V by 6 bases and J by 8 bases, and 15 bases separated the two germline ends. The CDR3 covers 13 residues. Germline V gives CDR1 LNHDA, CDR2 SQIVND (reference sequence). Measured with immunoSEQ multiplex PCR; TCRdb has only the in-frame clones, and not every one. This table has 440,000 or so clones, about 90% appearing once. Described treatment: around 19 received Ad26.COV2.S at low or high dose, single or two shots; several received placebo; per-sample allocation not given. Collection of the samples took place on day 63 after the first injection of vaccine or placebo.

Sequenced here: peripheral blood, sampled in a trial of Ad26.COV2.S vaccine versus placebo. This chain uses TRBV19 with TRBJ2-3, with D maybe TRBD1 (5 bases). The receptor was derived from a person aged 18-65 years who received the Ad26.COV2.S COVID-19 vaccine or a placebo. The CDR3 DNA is TGTGCCAGTAGCAGACAGTTTGTAGGTACGCAGTATTTT. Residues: CASSRQFVGTQYF.